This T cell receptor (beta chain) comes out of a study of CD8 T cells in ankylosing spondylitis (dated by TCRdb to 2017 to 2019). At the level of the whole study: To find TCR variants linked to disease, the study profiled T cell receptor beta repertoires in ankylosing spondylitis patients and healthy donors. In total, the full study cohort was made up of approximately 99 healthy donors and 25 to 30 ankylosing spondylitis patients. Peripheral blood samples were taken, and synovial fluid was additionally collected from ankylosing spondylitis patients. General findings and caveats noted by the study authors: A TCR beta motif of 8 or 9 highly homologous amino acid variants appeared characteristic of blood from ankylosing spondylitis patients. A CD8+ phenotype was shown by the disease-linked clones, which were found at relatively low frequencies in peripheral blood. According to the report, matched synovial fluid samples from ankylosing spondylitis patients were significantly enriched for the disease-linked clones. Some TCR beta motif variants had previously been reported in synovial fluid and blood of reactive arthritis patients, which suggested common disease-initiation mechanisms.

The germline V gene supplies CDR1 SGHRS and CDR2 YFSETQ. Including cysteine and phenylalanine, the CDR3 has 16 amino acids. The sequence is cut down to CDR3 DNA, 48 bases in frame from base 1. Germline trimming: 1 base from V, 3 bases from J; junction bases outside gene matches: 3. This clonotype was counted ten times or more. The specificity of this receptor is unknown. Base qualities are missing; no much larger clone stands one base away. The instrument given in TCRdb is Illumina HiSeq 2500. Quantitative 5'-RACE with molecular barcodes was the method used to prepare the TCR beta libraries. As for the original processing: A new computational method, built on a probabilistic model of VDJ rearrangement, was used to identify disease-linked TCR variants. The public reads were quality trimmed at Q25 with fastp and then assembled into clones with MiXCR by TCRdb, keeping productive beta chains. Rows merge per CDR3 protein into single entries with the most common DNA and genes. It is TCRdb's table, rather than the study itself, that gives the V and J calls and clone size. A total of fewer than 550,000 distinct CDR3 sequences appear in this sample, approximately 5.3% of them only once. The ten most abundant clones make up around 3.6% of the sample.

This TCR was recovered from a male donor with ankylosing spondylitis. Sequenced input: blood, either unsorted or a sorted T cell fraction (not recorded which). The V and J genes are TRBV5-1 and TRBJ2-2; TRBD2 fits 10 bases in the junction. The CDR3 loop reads CASSLMTSGYTGELFF. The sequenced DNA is TGCGCCAGCAGCTTGATGACTAGCGGGTACACCGGGGAGCTGTTTTTT.